The rows below give T cell receptor beta chains drawn from one sample of a study of identical twins. TCRdb re-called the 5' RACE reads through MiXCR, storing one row per CDR3 protein. This table holds 400,000 to 550,000 distinct CDR3 sequences, roughly a fifth found once. The data were also submitted as part of a second study, on T cells expressing NK-cell markers.

The specimen was CD4+ T cells sorted from blood. These receptors all come from a woman aged 18-29 years in good health. Each CDR3 is given with its conserved first and last residue. Each record gives: V gene, clone size, J gene, D gene, CDR3 length, CDR3 DNA, CDR3 protein. A D gene is named only where the DNA matches it firmly. Rows may omit the clone size; those that give it use once, few, many or a size class.

v_call: TRBV10-3; clone_size: -; j_call: TRBJ2-1; d_call: -; cdr3_length: 12; cdr3_nt: TGTGCCATCAGTGCGGGACTTAAAACACCGTTCTTC; cdr3_aa: CAISAGLKTPFF
v_call: TRBV5-1; clone_size: -; j_call: TRBJ2-5; d_call: -; cdr3_length: 14; cdr3_nt: TGCGCCAGCAGCTGGGGTCAGGGTCGGGAGACCCAGTACTTC; cdr3_aa: CASSWGQGRETQYF
v_call: TRBV4-1; clone_size: -; j_call: TRBJ2-1; d_call: -; cdr3_length: 17; cdr3_nt: TGCGCCAGCAGCCAAGTGGATATGGGGTTCTCCTACAATGAGCAGTTCTTC; cdr3_aa: CASSQVDMGFSYNEQFF
v_call: TRBV29-1; clone_size: many; j_call: TRBJ2-1; d_call: -; cdr3_length: 10; cdr3_nt: TGCAGCGTTGTCTACAATGAGCAGTTCTTC; cdr3_aa: CSVVYNEQFF
v_call: TRBV20-1; clone_size: -; j_call: TRBJ1-2; d_call: -; cdr3_length: 14; cdr3_nt: TGCAGTGCTGGGAGGACCTTGGGGGACTATGGCTACACCTTC; cdr3_aa: CSAGRTLGDYGYTF
v_call: TRBV27; clone_size: -; j_call: TRBJ2-7; d_call: -; cdr3_length: 15; cdr3_nt: TGTGCCAGCAGTCCCATGGGACTCCAGTCCTACGAGCAGTACTTC; cdr3_aa: CASSPMGLQSYEQYF
v_call: TRBV7-2; clone_size: few; j_call: TRBJ2-5; d_call: TRBD2; cdr3_length: 14; cdr3_nt: TGTGCCAGCAGCTTACCTAGCGGGGAAGAGACCCAGTACTTC; cdr3_aa: CASSLPSGEETQYF
v_call: TRBV6-2/TRBV6-3; clone_size: -; j_call: TRBJ2-1; d_call: -; cdr3_length: 12; cdr3_nt: TGTGCCAGCGGGAAGGCAGGCAATGAGCAGTTCTTC; cdr3_aa: CASGKAGNEQFF
v_call: TRBV20-1; clone_size: -; j_call: TRBJ2-7; d_call: -; cdr3_length: 13; cdr3_nt: TGCAGTGCTAGTACAGGATCTCGGGCCGAGCAGTACTTC; cdr3_aa: CSASTGSRAEQYF
v_call: TRBV11-1; clone_size: -; j_call: TRBJ2-3; d_call: TRBD2; cdr3_length: 18; cdr3_nt: TGTGCCACCTCCCCAGGACTAGCGGGGGTCGGTGGCACAGATACGCAGTATTTT; cdr3_aa: CATSPGLAGVGGTDTQYF
v_call: TRBV20-1; clone_size: -; j_call: TRBJ1-2; d_call: -; cdr3_length: 13; cdr3_nt: TGCAGGGCCGGGGGGAGCTGGTACTATGGCTACACCTTC; cdr3_aa: CRAGGSWYYGYTF
v_call: TRBV5-6; clone_size: -; j_call: TRBJ2-1; d_call: -; cdr3_length: 16; cdr3_nt: TGTGCCAGCAGCTTCGGTGGGGTTCAACTTTACAATGAGCAGTTCTTC; cdr3_aa: CASSFGGVQLYNEQFF
v_call: TRBV29-1; clone_size: -; j_call: TRBJ1-2; d_call: -; cdr3_length: 12; cdr3_nt: TGCAGCGTTATACCAGGAGACTATGGCTACACCTTC; cdr3_aa: CSVIPGDYGYTF
v_call: TRBV7-6; clone_size: -; j_call: TRBJ2-3; d_call: -; cdr3_length: 16; cdr3_nt: TGCGCCAGCAGCTTAGATGAGCCCCGGGGGAGAGATACGCAGTATTTT; cdr3_aa: CASSLDEPRGRDTQYF
v_call: TRBV27; clone_size: -; j_call: TRBJ2-7; d_call: TRBD1; cdr3_length: 17; cdr3_nt: TGTGCCAGCGCCTTGGGGTGGACAGGCCTCAGCTCCTACGAGCAGTACTTC; cdr3_aa: CASALGWTGLSSYEQYF
v_call: TRBV20-1; clone_size: few; j_call: TRBJ2-1; d_call: -; cdr3_length: 14; cdr3_nt: TGCAGTGCCCGATTTGGGGCAGCTGGGGGTGAGCAGTTCTTC; cdr3_aa: CSARFGAAGGEQFF
v_call: TRBV5-1; clone_size: -; j_call: TRBJ2-3; d_call: -; cdr3_length: 15; cdr3_nt: TGCGCCAGCAGCTCCGCGGGGTCCCTCGCAGATACGCAGTATTTT; cdr3_aa: CASSSAGSLADTQYF
v_call: TRBV11-2; clone_size: -; j_call: TRBJ2-2; d_call: TRBD2; cdr3_length: 16; cdr3_nt: TGTGCCAGCAGCCCAAGGACTAGCGGGGTTATCGGGGAGCTGTTTTTT; cdr3_aa: CASSPRTSGVIGELFF
v_call: TRBV20-1; clone_size: -; j_call: TRBJ1-1; d_call: -; cdr3_length: 10; cdr3_nt: TGCAGTGCTAGTCTCACTGAAGCTTTCTTT; cdr3_aa: CSASLTEAFF
v_call: TRBV20-1; clone_size: -; j_call: TRBJ2-3; d_call: -; cdr3_length: 13; cdr3_nt: TGCAGTGCTCCTCCAATGGGCACAGATACGCAGTATTTT; cdr3_aa: CSAPPMGTDTQYF
v_call: TRBV9; clone_size: -; j_call: TRBJ2-1; d_call: TRBD2; cdr3_length: 13; cdr3_nt: TGTGCCAGCAGCACAACTAGCGGGATTGAGCAGTTCTTC; cdr3_aa: CASSTTSGIEQFF
v_call: TRBV25-1; clone_size: -; j_call: TRBJ1-5; d_call: -; cdr3_length: 14; cdr3_nt: TGTGCCAGCAGTAGAGCGGGGTACCATCAGCCCCAGCATTTT; cdr3_aa: CASSRAGYHQPQHF
v_call: TRBV27; clone_size: few; j_call: TRBJ1-1; d_call: -; cdr3_length: 15; cdr3_nt: TGTGCCAGCAGCCAAAGCAGGGAAAGGAACACTGAAGCTTTCTTT; cdr3_aa: CASSQSRERNTEAFF
v_call: TRBV9; clone_size: -; j_call: TRBJ2-6; d_call: -; cdr3_length: 17; cdr3_nt: TGTGCCAGCAGCGTGGCACCGATTATCTCTGGGGCCAACGTCCTGACTTTC; cdr3_aa: CASSVAPIISGANVLTF
v_call: TRBV6-6; clone_size: few; j_call: TRBJ1-4; d_call: -; cdr3_length: 13; cdr3_nt: TGTGCCAGCAGTTACGGGCACAATGAAAAACTGTTTTTT; cdr3_aa: CASSYGHNEKLFF
v_call: TRBV20-1; clone_size: few; j_call: TRBJ1-3; d_call: -; cdr3_length: 13; cdr3_nt: TGCAGTGCTAGAGATGAGGGGGGAAACACCATATATTTT; cdr3_aa: CSARDEGGNTIYF
v_call: TRBV20-1; clone_size: many; j_call: TRBJ2-1; d_call: -; cdr3_length: 11; cdr3_nt: TGCAGTGCCAGGCTAAACAATGAGCAGTTCTTC; cdr3_aa: CSARLNNEQFF
v_call: TRBV4-3; clone_size: few; j_call: TRBJ2-7; d_call: -; cdr3_length: 14; cdr3_nt: TGCGCCAGCAGCCCCGGGCGGGCAGGAGTCGAGCAGTACTTC; cdr3_aa: CASSPGRAGVEQYF
v_call: TRBV12-3/TRBV12-4; clone_size: -; j_call: TRBJ2-7; d_call: TRBD1; cdr3_length: 15; cdr3_nt: TGTGCCAGCAGCTCAGGGGGACAGCTTTTGAGCGAGCAGTACTTC; cdr3_aa: CASSSGGQLLSEQYF
v_call: TRBV24-1; clone_size: -; j_call: TRBJ2-3; d_call: -; cdr3_length: 14; cdr3_nt: TGTGCCACCGTGGACAGCCGAAGCACAGATACGCAGTATTTT; cdr3_aa: CATVDSRSTDTQYF
v_call: TRBV7-9; clone_size: -; j_call: TRBJ1-1; d_call: -; cdr3_length: 13; cdr3_nt: TGTGCCAGCAGCTCGGAGGGTTCCACTGAAGCTTTCTTT; cdr3_aa: CASSSEGSTEAFF
v_call: TRBV12-3/TRBV12-4; clone_size: -; j_call: TRBJ2-4; d_call: -; cdr3_length: 15; cdr3_nt: TGTGCCAGCAGCTTAAAGGGGGGATCCAAAAACATTCAGTACTTC; cdr3_aa: CASSLKGGSKNIQYF
v_call: TRBV4-2; clone_size: few; j_call: TRBJ2-1; d_call: -; cdr3_length: 15; cdr3_nt: TGTGCCAGCAGCCAAGATGCGGTGTCCTACAATGAGCAGTTCTTC; cdr3_aa: CASSQDAVSYNEQFF
v_call: TRBV4-3; clone_size: few; j_call: TRBJ2-7; d_call: -; cdr3_length: 14; cdr3_nt: TGCGCCAGCAGCCGCGGTCCGGGTGGGTACGAGCAGTACTTC; cdr3_aa: CASSRGPGGYEQYF
v_call: TRBV14; clone_size: -; j_call: TRBJ2-7; d_call: TRBD1; cdr3_length: 15; cdr3_nt: TGTGCCAGCAGACGAGGAGGGACAGGCACCTACGAGCAGTACTTC; cdr3_aa: CASRRGGTGTYEQYF
v_call: TRBV5-1; clone_size: -; j_call: TRBJ2-4; d_call: -; cdr3_length: 19; cdr3_nt: TGCGCCAGCAGCCACGACGTACATCGAGGCACCCTAGCCAAAAACATTCAGTACTTC; cdr3_aa: CASSHDVHRGTLAKNIQYF
v_call: TRBV20-1; clone_size: -; j_call: TRBJ2-7; d_call: TRBD2; cdr3_length: 16; cdr3_nt: TGCAGTGCTAGAGGCTTCCTGATGGCTAGCGGGGGCGAGCAGTACTTC; cdr3_aa: CSARGFLMASGGEQYF
v_call: TRBV20-1; clone_size: -; j_call: TRBJ2-2; d_call: -; cdr3_length: 14; cdr3_nt: TGCAGTGCTAGCCGGCAGCTGAACACCGGGGAGCTGTTTTTT; cdr3_aa: CSASRQLNTGELFF
v_call: TRBV29-1; clone_size: few; j_call: TRBJ1-2; d_call: TRBD1; cdr3_length: 12; cdr3_nt: TGCAGCGGGGGACAGGGAAGCTATGGCTACACCTTC; cdr3_aa: CSGGQGSYGYTF
v_call: TRBV5-1; clone_size: few; j_call: TRBJ2-3; d_call: TRBD2; cdr3_length: 16; cdr3_nt: TGCGCCAGCAGTAATCTAGCGGGAGGGCCGCGAGATACGCAGTATTTT; cdr3_aa: CASSNLAGGPRDTQYF
v_call: TRBV6-5; clone_size: few; j_call: TRBJ2-7; d_call: TRBD2; cdr3_length: 14; cdr3_nt: TGTGCCAGCAGTTCCCCCGGGACTAGCGACGAGCAGTACTTC; cdr3_aa: CASSSPGTSDEQYF
v_call: TRBV20-1; clone_size: few; j_call: TRBJ1-3; d_call: -; cdr3_length: 14; cdr3_nt: TGCAGTGCTACGACACCTCAGACTGGAAACACCATATATTTT; cdr3_aa: CSATTPQTGNTIYF
v_call: TRBV7-6; clone_size: few; j_call: TRBJ2-7; d_call: TRBD1; cdr3_length: 16; cdr3_nt: TGTGCCAGCAGCTTAGGTCCCGGGACAGGGGACTACGAGCAGTACTTC; cdr3_aa: CASSLGPGTGDYEQYF
v_call: TRBV6-1; clone_size: -; j_call: TRBJ2-3; d_call: TRBD2; cdr3_length: 14; cdr3_nt: TGTGCCAGCACGAGCGGGAGCGGAGCAGATACGCAGTATTTT; cdr3_aa: CASTSGSGADTQYF